This T cell receptor (beta chain) was identified during a study of blood T cell repertoires in COVID-19. Study in general: PBMCs, B-cell-depleted T cells, or T cells were the source of the cDNA or gDNA that made up the material.

Germline CDR1 reads SNHLY; CDR2 reads FYNNEI. The V end lost 2 bases, the J end lost 2 bases, and 9 bases lay between the germline ends. CDR3 size: 14 residues. Method: immunoSEQ multiplex PCR; TCRdb's copy keeps in-frame clones and lacks some. In the table there are fewer than 350,000 clones, approximately 83% of which are singletons. This TCR was recovered from a woman aged 25 to 39 who had recovered from COVID-19. Sequencing used peripheral blood. The V gene is TRBV2, the J gene TRBJ1-2, with D unclear. The CDR3 loop is CASSERSQNYGYTF. In nucleotides, the CDR3 is TGTGCCAGCAGTGAAAGGAGTCAGAACTATGGCTACACCTTC.